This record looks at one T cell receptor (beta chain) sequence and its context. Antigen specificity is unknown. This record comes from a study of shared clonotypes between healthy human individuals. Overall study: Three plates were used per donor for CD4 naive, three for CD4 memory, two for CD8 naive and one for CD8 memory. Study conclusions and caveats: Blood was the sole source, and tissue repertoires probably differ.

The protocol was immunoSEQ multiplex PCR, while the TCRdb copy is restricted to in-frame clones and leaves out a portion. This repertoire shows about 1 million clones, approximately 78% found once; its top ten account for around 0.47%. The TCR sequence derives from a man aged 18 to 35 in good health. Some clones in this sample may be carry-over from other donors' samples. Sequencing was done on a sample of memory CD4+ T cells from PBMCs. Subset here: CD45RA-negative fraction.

The CDR3 reads CASSMDSGYNSPLHF. CDR3 nucleotide sequence: TGTGCCAGCAGTATGGACAGCGGCTATAATTCACCCCTCCACTTT. This chain uses TRBV28 with TRBJ1-6; TRBD1 might be the D (6 bases). The CDR3 has 15 amino acids. Germline-derived CDR1 and CDR2 are MDHEN and SYDVKM. The V end was cut by 5 bases, the J end by 3 bases, with 11 bases between.